The rows below give T cell receptor beta chains drawn from one sample of a study of blood T cell repertoires in COVID-19. Assay used: immunoSEQ multiplex PCR; TCRdb lists only in-frame clones, some missing. The sample carries roughly 380,000 clones, around 87% recorded once. The source material was PBMCs or T cells enriched from blood (not recorded which). The source is a man younger than 40 who had recovered from COVID-19. The CDR3 runs from the conserved cysteine through the conserved F or W. D genes are given only for firm matches. Rows may omit the clone size; those that give it use once, few, many or a size class.

clone_size | cdr3_length | j_call | v_call | d_call | cdr3_nt | cdr3_aa
. | 11 | TRBJ1-1 | TRBV30 | TRBD1 | TGTGCCTGGGACAGGGGATCTGAAGCTTTCTTT | CAWDRGSEAFF
. | 15 | TRBJ2-3 | TRBV6-5 | TRBD1 | TGTGCCAGCTGTCGTTCGACAGGGGCCACAGATACGCAGTATTTT | CASCRSTGATDTQYF
. | 14 | TRBJ2-1 | TRBV9 | TRBD1 | TGTGCCAGCAGCGTAGGGGGACAGGGGGATGAGCAGTTCTTC | CASSVGGQGDEQFF
few | 13 | TRBJ2-3 | TRBV2 | . | TGTGCCAGCAGTTCACAGGCCACAGATACGCAGTATTTT | CASSSQATDTQYF
few | 13 | TRBJ1-3 | TRBV9 | . | TGTGCCAGCAGCGTAGGGGGCGTAGACACCATATATTTT | CASSVGGVDTIYF
few | 17 | TRBJ1-1 | TRBV7-9 | . | TGTGCCAGCAGCTTAGGGACAGACAAATTGGAAAACACTGAAGCTTTCTTT | CASSLGTDKLENTEAFF
. | 16 | TRBJ1-2 | TRBV9 | TRBD1 | TGTGCCAGCAGCGTAAGTGGGACAGGCAAAAACTATGGCTACACCTTC | CASSVSGTGKNYGYTF
. | 14 | TRBJ2-5 | TRBV6-5 | TRBD1 | TGTGCCAGCAGCAAGGACAGGCTGCAAGAGACCCAGTACTTC | CASSKDRLQETQYF
. | 16 | TRBJ2-4 | TRBV12-5 | TRBD1 | TGTGCTAGTGGCACGGGACAGCCCAGGGGCAAAAACATTCAGTACTTC | CASGTGQPRGKNIQYF
. | 12 | TRBJ2-3 | TRBV30 | TRBD2 | TGTGCCTGGAGCCTCGGACTAGCTACGCAGTATTTT | CAWSLGLATQYF
. | 15 | TRBJ1-5 | TRBV29-1 | . | TGCAGCGTCCTGGTTGGGCTCGGGGGTAATCAGCCCCAGCATTTT | CSVLVGLGGNQPQHF
. | 14 | TRBJ2-5 | TRBV18 | TRBD1 | TGTGCCAGCTCACCAACAGGGGTGAGAGAGACCCAGTACTTC | CASSPTGVRETQYF
once | 19 | TRBJ2-1 | TRBV9 | TRBD2 | TGTGCCAGCAGCGCATTTCTTCTAGCGGAGTATAGCTCCTACAATGAGCAGTTCTTC | CASSAFLLAEYSSYNEQFF
. | 13 | TRBJ1-1 | TRBV3-1/TRBV3-2 | TRBD1 | TGTGCCAGCAGCCAAGAGCAGGGGGGAAAGGCTTTCTTT | CASSQEQGGKAFF
. | 15 | TRBJ1-1 | TRBV19 | TRBD1 | TGTGCCAGTAGTCGCCGGGACAGGGATATATTTGTAGCTTTCTTT | CASSRRDRDIFVAFF
. | 15 | TRBJ2-7 | TRBV7-6 | TRBD1 | TGTGCCAGCAGCTTATATACCGGACAGGGTACCGAGCAGTACTTC | CASSLYTGQGTEQYF
once | 15 | TRBJ2-1 | TRBV25-1 | TRBD1 | TGTGCCAGCAGTGAGTTACAGGGGTCCGTCAATGAGCAGTTCTTC | CASSELQGSVNEQFF
. | 12 | TRBJ1-2 | TRBV9 | . | TGTGCCAGCAGCGTCCCCAGTCTTGGCTACACCTTC | CASSVPSLGYTF
. | 15 | TRBJ2-3 | TRBV18 | . | TGTGCCAGTTCGGACTCTCAGGCGAGAACTAATACGCAGTATTTT | CASSDSQARTNTQYF
. | 15 | TRBJ1-5 | TRBV5-8 | . | TGTGCCAGCAGCTTGGCCCAGGGGTCAGTTCAGCCCCAGCATTTT | CASSLAQGSVQPQHF